This T cell receptor (beta chain) was identified in a study of cytomegalovirus exposure and HLA in healthy donors. About the research overall: There were roughly 80 million unique TCRs (from HLA-typed donors) in an early data release.

The PCR employed 60 Vbeta primers together with 13 Jbeta primers. Only in-frame clones appear in the TCRdb table, and some are missing; sequencing was by immunoSEQ multiplex PCR. The table records approximately 150,000 clones, over 75% of them present only once. Germline V gives CDR1 SGHRS, CDR2 YFSETQ. Losses at the gene ends were 4 bases for V and 0 bases for J; bases not matched to a gene: 4. CDR3 length: 15 residues. Study findings and constraints: The study flagged some 170 TCR beta chains as cytomegalovirus-associated. Donors belonging to an Asian-associated ancestry cluster reportedly showed fewer N-insertions in productive TCRs than the approximately 640-donor mean, according to what a later analysis found. Per published reports, the classifier diagnosed cytomegalovirus status with high specificity and sensitivity.

As concerns this clone: Its target is not known.

This receptor was taken from a man aged 50 or older in good health and CMV-seropositive. The chain links TRBV5-1 to TRBJ2-1; 7 bases fit TRBD2. The sample comprised PBMCs. The CDR3 loop reads CASSIGTISYNEQFF. The CDR3 DNA reads as TGCGCCAGCAGCATCGGGACTATCTCCTACAATGAGCAGTTCTTC.